This TCR beta chain was recorded in a study of cytomegalovirus exposure and HLA in healthy donors. Points on this clone: As yet, its antigen is unknown.

Amplification used 60 Vbeta primers and 13 Jbeta primers. TCRdb keeps only in-frame clones here, not all; method: immunoSEQ multiplex PCR. Seen here are roughly 140,000 clones, 79% observed once, and the top ten hold under 8%. CDR3 length: 12 amino acids. V was pared by 4 bases and J by 4 bases, with 10 bases between. Germline loops: CDR1 SQVTM, CDR2 ANQGSEA. Points from the study as a whole: Analyzed later, most CMV-associated TCR beta chains appeared HLA-restricted. Apart from CMV serostatus, no immune exposure information was available.

The sequenced sample was PBMCs. V gene TRBV29-1 combines with J gene TRBJ1-1, with D possibly matching TRBD1 (5 bases). This TCR was sampled from a middle-aged man in good health and CMV-seropositive. CDR3 residues: CSVGIGGTEAFF. The CDR3 coding sequence is TGCAGCGTTGGAATCGGGGGCACTGAAGCTTTCTTT. The full variable domain, with the rest looked up from reference TRBV29-1 and TRBJ1-1, is SAVISQKPSRDICQRGTSLTIQCQVDSQVTMMFWYRQQPGQSLTLIATANQGSEATYESGFVIDKFPISRPNLTFSTLTVSNMSPEDSSIYLCSVGIGGTEAFFGQGTRLTVV.